This section outlines one T cell receptor beta chain sequence together with its context. The antigen remains undetermined. This entry belongs to a study of cytomegalovirus exposure and HLA in healthy donors. Study findings and constraints: Among the CMV-associated chains, a few were confirmed in vitro as specific for CMV antigens.

Germline values: CDR1 SEHNR, CDR2 FQNEAQ (reference sequence). Trimming took off 0 bases at V and 7 bases at J, with 9 bases between the two ends. CDR3 length: 13 residues. The PCR used 60 Vbeta and 13 Jbeta primers. Assay: immunoSEQ multiplex PCR; the TCRdb copy retains only in-frame clones and omits some. The data contain about 100,000 clones, approximately 76% of them seen just once; the ten biggest clones take up 3.5% to 5%. The receptor was isolated from a middle-aged man in good health and CMV-seronegative. This chain links TRBV7-9 with TRBJ1-2, with D perhaps TRBD1 (6 bases). The sequenced material came from PBMCs. The CDR3 region is CASSLAAGVGYTF. CDR3 in DNA: TGTGCCAGCAGCTTAGCCGCAGGGGTTGGCTACACCTTC.